This T cell receptor beta chain is from a study of blood T cells in healthy people across ages. Trimming cost V 0 bases and J 2 bases, with 13 bases left between them. Per germline, CDR1 SGHNT and CDR2 YYREEE (reference sequence). The CDR3 contains 16 residues. Combining a sample-barcoded 5' primer with a J-beta primer mix, a second PCR ran for 7 to 11 cycles. Every cDNA was tagged by a template-switch adaptor with 12 random nucleotides. TCRdb processed the 5' RACE reads anew with MiXCR; each CDR3 protein has one entry. The sample lists some 1.4 million distinct CDR3 sequences; approximately 42% were seen once. This clonotype was observed a single time. Its specificity is not known. Regarding the study as a whole: Across the age range, TCR beta diversity per million T cells fell in a roughly linear way. Unknown donor CMV status possibly confounded expanded clonotype changes. Long-lived donors exceeded aged donors in naive CD4+ cells and diversity.

The clonotype was recovered from a woman aged 18 to 35 in good health. The genes are TRBV5-4 and TRBJ2-3, with D uncertain. The specimen sequenced was blood. The CDR3 sequence is CASSLVARTPTDTQYF. The CDR3 DNA reads as TGTGCCAGCAGCTTGGTTGCACGGACCCCCACAGATACGCAGTATTTT.